This T cell receptor beta chain comes out of a study of T cell clonotyping in hematopoietic cell transplantation. Broader study findings: Few recipient clonotypes overlapped donors; over 95% were de novo at given depth. Graft donor and pretransplant recipient Inverse Simpson Index values predicted broader posttransplant TCR diversity. Recipient TCR diversity dropped after transplant; expanded clonotypes rose from day 30 to 180.

Generated by immunoSEQ multiplex PCR, the TCRdb table keeps only in-frame clones and is missing some. The sample holds approximately 9,600 clones, approximately 77% seen once. Recipient blood drawn about 28 days pretransplant and days 30, 100, 180 after. Germline assignment: CDR1 GTSNPN and CDR2 SVGIG (reference sequence). The CDR3 is 15 amino acids. Deletions cut 4 bases from V and 1 base from J, with 13 bases between. This clone came up once. The antigen is unknown. The sequence derives from a female patient aged 40 to 55 who had an allogeneic stem cell transplant from a related donor, so T cells may come from the graft donor. Some clones in this sample may be carry-over from other donors' samples. The source material was PBMCs, sampled 30 days after allogeneic stem cell transplant. The chain is built from TRBV30 and TRBJ2-2; tentative D call: TRBD2 (5 bases). The CDR3 loop reads CAWMRAYQNTGELFF. CDR3 in DNA: TGTGCCTGGATGCGGGCTTACCAGAACACCGGGGAGCTGTTTTTT.